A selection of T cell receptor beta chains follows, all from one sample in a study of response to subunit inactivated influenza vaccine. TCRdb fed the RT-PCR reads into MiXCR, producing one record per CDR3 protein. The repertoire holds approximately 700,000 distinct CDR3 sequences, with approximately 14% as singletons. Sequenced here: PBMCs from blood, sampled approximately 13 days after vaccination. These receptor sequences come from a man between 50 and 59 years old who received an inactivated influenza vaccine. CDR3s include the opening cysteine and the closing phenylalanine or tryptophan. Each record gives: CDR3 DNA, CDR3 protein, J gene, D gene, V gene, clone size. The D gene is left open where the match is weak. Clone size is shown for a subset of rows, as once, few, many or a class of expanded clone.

TGTGCCAGCAGTTATGGACAGGGGGCTTATTCACCCCTCCACTTT | CASSYGQGAYSPLHF | TRBJ1-6 | TRBD1 | TRBV6-5 | -
TGTGCCAGCAGCGGCGGGAGGACCTACAATGAGCAGTTCTTC | CASSGGRTYNEQFF | TRBJ2-1 | TRBD2 | TRBV5-5 | many
TGTGCCAGCAGCTTTCTAGCGGGGGAACCAGATACGCAGTATTTT | CASSFLAGEPDTQYF | TRBJ2-3 | TRBD2 | TRBV5-6 | -
TGTGCCAGCAGCCCCGGGAGGTCCTACAATGAGCAGTTCTTC | CASSPGRSYNEQFF | TRBJ2-1 | TRBD2 | TRBV7-2 | many
TGCGCCAGCAGTTTCGGAGCTCGGCTAGCCCCGTTAGATGAGCAGTTCTTC | CASSFGARLAPLDEQFF | TRBJ2-1 | - | TRBV5-1 | few
TGCGCCAGCAGCCTTGGGACAGGGGGTGGTGAGACCCAGTACTTC | CASSLGTGGGETQYF | TRBJ2-5 | TRBD1 | TRBV5-1 | -
TGCGCCAGCAGCTTGGACAGGGCGCCCGGGGAGCTGTTTTTT | CASSLDRAPGELFF | TRBJ2-2 | - | TRBV5-1 | many
TGTGCCAGCAGTGAATCGTCAGGGACGAGGATGTACGAGCAGTACTTC | CASSESSGTRMYEQYF | TRBJ2-7 | - | TRBV25-1 | -
TGTGCCAGCAGCTTACCCGCGGGAGCTGCCGGGGAGCTGTTTTTT | CASSLPAGAAGELFF | TRBJ2-2 | TRBD2 | TRBV7-9 | -
TGTGCCAGCAGCAACCCTGTGGACATTCAGTACTTC | CASSNPVDIQYF | TRBJ2-4 | - | TRBV6-2/TRBV6-3 | few
TGCGCCAGCAGCTTGTTCGGGGTCGGGGACACTGAAGCTTTCTTT | CASSLFGVGDTEAFF | TRBJ1-1 | - | TRBV5-1 | -
TGTGCCAGCAGTACCCCCTTAGGCCTAGGGTACGAGCAGTACTTC | CASSTPLGLGYEQYF | TRBJ2-7 | - | TRBV6-2/TRBV6-3 | -
TGTGCCAGCAGCCACTTGACAGGGGTGCGCACAGATACGCAGTATTTT | CASSHLTGVRTDTQYF | TRBJ2-3 | TRBD1 | TRBV5-4 | few
TGTGCCAGCAGTTTACCCGTCGGGCGGGGGGGCCGAGAACCAGATACGCAGTATTTT | CASSLPVGRGGREPDTQYF | TRBJ2-3 | TRBD2 | TRBV28 | -
TGTGCCAGCAGCTTAGAGTGGGCGCAGTATTTT | CASSLEWAQYF | TRBJ2-3 | - | TRBV7-2 | -
TGTGCCAGCAGCGCCGGGACAGGAGACAATGAGCAGTTCTTC | CASSAGTGDNEQFF | TRBJ2-1 | TRBD1 | TRBV9 | few
TGTGCCAGCAGCGTCGAACACGGGACAGGGGTCTCACCCCTCCACTTT | CASSVEHGTGVSPLHF | TRBJ1-6 | TRBD1 | TRBV9 | few
TGTGCCATGCGGGACAGTATAAACACCGGGGAGCTGTTTTTT | CAMRDSINTGELFF | TRBJ2-2 | - | TRBV10-3 | -
TGTGCCAGCAGAGGACAGGGGGGCGCGGGCTACACCTTC | CASRGQGGAGYTF | TRBJ1-2 | TRBD1 | TRBV27 | -
TGCAGCGCTGTACCCGGGACAGGGTCCGGTGAGCAGTTCTTC | CSAVPGTGSGEQFF | TRBJ2-1 | TRBD1 | TRBV29-1 | -
TGTGCCAGCAGCGCCTCTGGGGCCAACGTCCTGACTTTC | CASSASGANVLTF | TRBJ2-6 | - | TRBV7-3 | -
TGTGCCAGCAGTTACGCCGGGACGGGCGGAGGTTCACCCCTCCACTTT | CASSYAGTGGGSPLHF | TRBJ1-6 | - | TRBV6-5 | many
TGTGCCAGCAGTTTTATGGGCCGCCGGATGAACACTGAAGCTTTCTTT | CASSFMGRRMNTEAFF | TRBJ1-1 | - | TRBV28 | once
TGTGCCACAGAGGACGGGAGGGGGACCGGGGAGCTGTTTTTT | CATEDGRGTGELFF | TRBJ2-2 | TRBD2 | TRBV24-1 | -
TGTGCCAGCAGCTTGGGGCCGCCAAGAGATACGCAGTATTTT | CASSLGPPRDTQYF | TRBJ2-3 | - | TRBV7-2 | -
TGTGCCAGCAGCCAAGACTGGACTAGCGGGGGGGCCTACGAGCAGTACTTC | CASSQDWTSGGAYEQYF | TRBJ2-7 | TRBD2 | TRBV4-2 | -
TGTGCCAGCAGCTGGGACGGGGTTCGGGAGACCCAGTACTTC | CASSWDGVRETQYF | TRBJ2-5 | - | TRBV5-6 | -
TGCAGCGTTGACTTCAGACCGGGACGGGATGAGTATTTT | CSVDFRPGRDEYF | TRBJ2-3 | - | TRBV29-1 | many
TGTGCCAGCAGCCACGGGGGGGGGAGCAACTACAATGAGCAGTTCTTC | CASSHGGGSNYNEQFF | TRBJ2-1 | TRBD2 | TRBV11-2 | -
TGTGCCAGCAGCTTACCGGTCCGGGATGAGCAGTTCTTC | CASSLPVRDEQFF | TRBJ2-1 | - | TRBV11-2 | few
TGTGCCAGCAGCTTGGGACAGCCGGCAGGGGAGCAGTACTTC | CASSLGQPAGEQYF | TRBJ2-7 | TRBD1 | TRBV7-2 | -
TGCGCCAGCAGAAACACCCTGAACACTGAAGCTTTCTTT | CASRNTLNTEAFF | TRBJ1-1 | - | TRBV5-1 | few
TGTGCCAGCAGTTGGGACAGGGGTTCCTACAATGAGCAGTTCTTC | CASSWDRGSYNEQFF | TRBJ2-1 | TRBD1 | TRBV12-3/TRBV12-4 | many
TGCAGTGCCCCGGGACAGGGCGACGGGACGCAGTATTTT | CSAPGQGDGTQYF | TRBJ2-3 | TRBD1 | TRBV20-1 | few
TGTGCCAGCAGTTACTCTGCGGGAAGCTCCTACAATGAGCAGTTCTTC | CASSYSAGSSYNEQFF | TRBJ2-1 | - | TRBV6-2/TRBV6-3 | -
TGTGCCAGCAGTCCTAGAACGGGAATCAGCTCCTACGAGCAGTACTTC | CASSPRTGISSYEQYF | TRBJ2-7 | - | TRBV7-6 | -
TGTGCCAGCAGTTCGGGTACTAGCGGGGGTGGTAGCTCCTACGAGCAGTACTTC | CASSSGTSGGGSSYEQYF | TRBJ2-7 | TRBD2 | TRBV12-3/TRBV12-4 | few
TGTGCCAGCAGCTTAGCTGAAGGACGGGAGACCCAGTACTTC | CASSLAEGRETQYF | TRBJ2-5 | - | TRBV7-2 | -
TGCAGTGCTAGATCATGGGGGACCACAGATACGCAGTATTTT | CSARSWGTTDTQYF | TRBJ2-3 | - | TRBV20-1 | -
TGTGCCAGCAGTTTTGCGGGAGCTGCCGGGGAGCTGTTTTTT | CASSFAGAAGELFF | TRBJ2-2 | TRBD2 | TRBV27 | few
TGCGCCAGCAGCTCCTGGACAGGCTCTAATGAGCAGTTCTTC | CASSSWTGSNEQFF | TRBJ2-1 | TRBD1 | TRBV5-1 | few
TGTGCCAGCAGACATAATAGGCCTCTGTACCAAGAGACCCAGTACTTC | CASRHNRPLYQETQYF | TRBJ2-5 | - | TRBV6-1 | -
TGTGCCAGCAGCTGGTGGGGGAATAATTCACCCCTCCACTTT | CASSWWGNNSPLHF | TRBJ1-6 | - | TRBV5-5 | many
TGTGCCAGCAGACCCCCAGGGGCTCAAGAGACCCAGTACTTC | CASRPPGAQETQYF | TRBJ2-5 | - | TRBV7-2 | few
TGTGCCAGCAGCGTCCGTGAGGGCGCGAACACCGGGGAGCTGTTTTTT | CASSVREGANTGELFF | TRBJ2-2 | - | TRBV9 | few
TGCGCCAGCAGTGTTAAGAGGGGCCCCTACAATGAGCAGTTCTTC | CASSVKRGPYNEQFF | TRBJ2-1 | - | TRBV10-2 | -
TGCGCCAGCAGCCAAGATGGGCAGATCGACGAGCAGTACTTC | CASSQDGQIDEQYF | TRBJ2-7 | - | TRBV4-3 | few
TGTGCCAGCAGCTTAGTTCAGGATCAGCCCCAGCATTTT | CASSLVQDQPQHF | TRBJ1-5 | - | TRBV7-9 | -